This TCR beta chain was found in a study of blood T cell repertoires in COVID-19. The cohort comprised adults aged about 18 to 100 years residing in under 25 US areas. Categorization into cohorts depended on clinical history that participants reported. V was cut by 1 base and J by 0 bases, with 13 bases left in between. This CDR3 region has 16 residues. CDR1 LGHNA and CDR2 YSLEER come from the germline V gene. Here immunoSEQ multiplex PCR was the method, and the copy in TCRdb shows in-frame clones only, minus some. The sample shows about 300,000 clones, 86% of them seen only once. The origin of this receptor is a young woman who had recovered from COVID-19. Specimen: PBMCs or T cells enriched from blood (not recorded which). The chain has TRBV4-3 and TRBJ2-7; D is perhaps TRBD2 (6 bases). Here the CDR3 DNA reads TGCGCCAGCAGCCAAGGGTTTAGCGGTAGCTCCTACGAGCAGTACTTC. It specifies CASSQGFSGSSYEQYF.